These T cell receptor beta chains were read from a single sample in a study of blood T cell repertoires in COVID-19. This table comes from immunoSEQ multiplex PCR, and its TCRdb copy is limited to in-frame clones, with some not included. The sample lists about 140,000 clones, roughly 80% seen once, with roughly 8.9% in the top ten. Sequenced material: peripheral blood. The origin of the receptors is a woman in her fifties or sixties with active or convalescent COVID-19. The CDR3 runs from the conserved cysteine through the conserved F or W. Each record gives: CDR3 DNA, CDR3 protein, V gene, clone size, D gene, J gene. D genes are given only for firm matches. Clone size, where shown, is once, few, many, or a class for clones that have expanded.

CDR3 DNA: TGCGCCAGCAGCTTGGGGCAGGAAGTCTCTGGAAACACCATATATTTT
CDR3 protein: CASSLGQEVSGNTIYF
V gene: TRBV5-1
clone size: -
D gene: -
J gene: TRBJ1-3

CDR3 DNA: TGCAGCGTTGAGGCCGGCGGGGGGAGGGACACTGAAGCTTTCTTT
CDR3 protein: CSVEAGGGRDTEAFF
V gene: TRBV29-1
clone size: -
D gene: -
J gene: TRBJ1-1

CDR3 DNA: TGTGCCAGCAGTCCCCTCCGGGAGACCCAGTACTTC
CDR3 protein: CASSPLRETQYF
V gene: TRBV27
clone size: -
D gene: -
J gene: TRBJ2-5

CDR3 DNA: TGTGCCACCCCCCTCAATCAGCCCCAGCATTTT
CDR3 protein: CATPLNQPQHF
V gene: TRBV19
clone size: -
D gene: -
J gene: TRBJ1-5

CDR3 DNA: TGTGCCTGGAGTGTAGGGGGGAACACTGAAGCTTTCTTT
CDR3 protein: CAWSVGGNTEAFF
V gene: TRBV30
clone size: -
D gene: -
J gene: TRBJ1-1

CDR3 DNA: TGTGCCAGCAGCCGGATTAGCGGGAGACACACCGGGGAGCTGTTTTTT
CDR3 protein: CASSRISGRHTGELFF
V gene: TRBV14
clone size: -
D gene: TRBD2
J gene: TRBJ2-2

CDR3 DNA: TGTGCCAGCAGCCCTGGACAAGGGAGGTATACTGAAGCTTTCTTT
CDR3 protein: CASSPGQGRYTEAFF
V gene: TRBV11-2
clone size: -
D gene: -
J gene: TRBJ1-1

CDR3 DNA: TGTGCCAGCTCTCCCAGCGGGACAGGGTTTGACAACGAGCAGTACTTC
CDR3 protein: CASSPSGTGFDNEQYF
V gene: TRBV18
clone size: -
D gene: TRBD1
J gene: TRBJ2-7

CDR3 DNA: TGTGCCAGCAGCCCACAGGGGGTACCAGATACGCAGTATTTT
CDR3 protein: CASSPQGVPDTQYF
V gene: TRBV7-3
clone size: -
D gene: TRBD1
J gene: TRBJ2-3

CDR3 DNA: TGTGCCAGCAGGGGACTCGGCTATGGCTACACCTTC
CDR3 protein: CASRGLGYGYTF
V gene: TRBV3-1/TRBV3-2
clone size: -
D gene: -
J gene: TRBJ1-2

CDR3 DNA: TGCGCCAGCAGCCAAGCACAGGGGACTAACTATGGCTACACCTTC
CDR3 protein: CASSQAQGTNYGYTF
V gene: TRBV4-3
clone size: -
D gene: TRBD1
J gene: TRBJ1-2

CDR3 DNA: TGTGCCAGCAGCCCGGAGGGTTGGGATACGCAGTATTTT
CDR3 protein: CASSPEGWDTQYF
V gene: TRBV5-8
clone size: -
D gene: -
J gene: TRBJ2-3

CDR3 DNA: TGCAGCGGAGGGGGCGAGACCCAGTACTTC
CDR3 protein: CSGGGETQYF
V gene: TRBV29-1
clone size: -
D gene: TRBD1
J gene: TRBJ2-5

CDR3 DNA: TGTGCCAGCAGTTTATACCGGGACATCTCTGGAAACACCATATATTTT
CDR3 protein: CASSLYRDISGNTIYF
V gene: TRBV28
clone size: -
D gene: -
J gene: TRBJ1-3

CDR3 DNA: TGTGCCAGCAGCCCGGTTGTACTTTTT
CDR3 protein: CASSPVVLF
V gene: TRBV21-1
clone size: -
D gene: -
J gene: TRBJ1-4

CDR3 DNA: TGCGCCAGCAGCTTGAGGGCTGGAGGGACAGGGCAGGTAAAACTGTTTTTT
CDR3 protein: CASSLRAGGTGQVKLFF
V gene: TRBV5-1
clone size: -
D gene: TRBD1
J gene: TRBJ1-4

CDR3 DNA: TGTGCCAGCAGCGTATCAGCGACCGGCAATCAGCCCCAGCATTTT
CDR3 protein: CASSVSATGNQPQHF
V gene: TRBV3-1/TRBV3-2
clone size: -
D gene: -
J gene: TRBJ1-5

CDR3 DNA: TGTGCCAGCGCCGCGGCCCATGACAGCCGATCATGGGAGCAGTACTTC
CDR3 protein: CASAAAHDSRSWEQYF
V gene: TRBV11-2
clone size: -
D gene: -
J gene: TRBJ2-7

CDR3 DNA: TGTGCCAGCAGCCTCGGACACACCACCAAAGGCTATGGCTACACCTTC
CDR3 protein: CASSLGHTTKGYGYTF
V gene: TRBV3-1/TRBV3-2
clone size: -
D gene: -
J gene: TRBJ1-2

CDR3 DNA: TGCAGTGCTAGTAGGACTAGCGGCACAGATACGCAGTATTTT
CDR3 protein: CSASRTSGTDTQYF
V gene: TRBV20-1
clone size: -
D gene: TRBD2
J gene: TRBJ2-3

CDR3 DNA: TGTGCCTGGAGTGAGGACAGCCAGAACACTGAAGCTTTCTTT
CDR3 protein: CAWSEDSQNTEAFF
V gene: TRBV30
clone size: -
D gene: -
J gene: TRBJ1-1

CDR3 DNA: TGTGCCAGCAGCTTAGCGAACAGGCATGGCTACACCTTC
CDR3 protein: CASSLANRHGYTF
V gene: TRBV7-2
clone size: few
D gene: -
J gene: TRBJ1-2

CDR3 DNA: TGCGCCAGCAGCCAAAACAGGCCGGGTAGGACTGAAGCTTTCTTT
CDR3 protein: CASSQNRPGRTEAFF
V gene: TRBV10-2
clone size: few
D gene: -
J gene: TRBJ1-1

CDR3 DNA: TGTGCCAGCAGCGACAGCTATGGCTACACCTTC
CDR3 protein: CASSDSYGYTF
V gene: TRBV6-2/TRBV6-3
clone size: -
D gene: -
J gene: TRBJ1-2